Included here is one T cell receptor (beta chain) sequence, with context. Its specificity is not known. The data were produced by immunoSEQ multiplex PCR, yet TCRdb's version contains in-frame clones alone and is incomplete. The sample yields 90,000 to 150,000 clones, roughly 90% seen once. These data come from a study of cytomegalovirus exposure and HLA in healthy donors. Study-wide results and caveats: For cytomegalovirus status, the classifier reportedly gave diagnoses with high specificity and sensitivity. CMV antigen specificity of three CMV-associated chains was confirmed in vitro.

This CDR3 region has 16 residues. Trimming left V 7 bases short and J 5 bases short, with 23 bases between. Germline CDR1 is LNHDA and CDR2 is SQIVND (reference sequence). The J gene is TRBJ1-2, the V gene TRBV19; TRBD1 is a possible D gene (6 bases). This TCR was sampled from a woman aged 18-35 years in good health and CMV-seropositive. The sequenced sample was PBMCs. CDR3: CASIRMIDEGVYGYTF. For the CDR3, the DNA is TGTGCCAGTATCCGAATGATTGATGAGGGGGTTTATGGCTACACCTTC.